This TCR beta chain was identified during a study of T cells in Graves' hyperthyroidism and ophthalmopathy. Study-wide points: Most expanded thyroid clonotypes above 0.001 also appeared in blood. Prediction of ophthalmopathy progression came a median around 6.5 months pre-onset.

Amplified TCR beta CDR3 regions derived from RNA transcripts. HTBI primers were the set used in a first-round RT-PCR of the TCR CDR3. In TCRdb, the multiplex PCR reads were re-called with MiXCR into one record per CDR3 protein. The data contain 500,000 to 800,000 distinct CDR3 sequences, 45% of them singletons. Trimming took off 2 bases at V and 7 bases at J, with 15 bases between the two ends. The length of the CDR3 is 15 residues. Germline loops: CDR1 SGHVS, CDR2 FQNEAQ. This clonotype has just a few counts. Its antigen is not identified. On the basis of clinical symptoms, serum thyroxine and TRAb, thyroid ultrasound and orbital computed tomography, diagnoses were made.

What was sequenced was peripheral blood or thyroid tissue (not recorded which). The sequence came from an adult man with Graves' disease, either hyperthyroidism or ophthalmopathy (not recorded which). V and J are TRBV7-8 and TRBJ1-5; unclear D gene. In DNA form, the CDR3 reads TGTGCCAGCAGCTTAAACTTCGGTTTAGGGCAGCCCCAGCATTTT. It yields the protein CASSLNFGLGQPQHF.